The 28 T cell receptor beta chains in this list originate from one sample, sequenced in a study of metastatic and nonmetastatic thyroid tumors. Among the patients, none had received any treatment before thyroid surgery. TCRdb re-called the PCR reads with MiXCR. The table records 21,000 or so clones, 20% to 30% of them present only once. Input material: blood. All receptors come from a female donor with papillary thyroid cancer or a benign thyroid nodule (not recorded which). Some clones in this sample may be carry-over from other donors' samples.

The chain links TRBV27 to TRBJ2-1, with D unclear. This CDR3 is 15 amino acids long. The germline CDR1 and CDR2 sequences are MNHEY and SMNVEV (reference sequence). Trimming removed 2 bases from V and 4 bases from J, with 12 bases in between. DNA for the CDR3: TGTGCCAGCAGTTTAGGGTCCTCGTTTTACAATGAGCAGTTCTTC. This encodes CASSLGSSFYNEQFF.

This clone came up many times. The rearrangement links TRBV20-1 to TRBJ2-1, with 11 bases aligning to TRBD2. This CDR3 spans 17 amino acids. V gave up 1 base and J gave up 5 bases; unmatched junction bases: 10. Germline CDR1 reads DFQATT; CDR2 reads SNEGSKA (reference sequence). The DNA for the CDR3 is TGCAGTGCTAGAGTAGGGGGTAGCGGGAGGGGGAACAATGAGCAGTTCTTC. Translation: CSARVGGSGRGNNEQFF.

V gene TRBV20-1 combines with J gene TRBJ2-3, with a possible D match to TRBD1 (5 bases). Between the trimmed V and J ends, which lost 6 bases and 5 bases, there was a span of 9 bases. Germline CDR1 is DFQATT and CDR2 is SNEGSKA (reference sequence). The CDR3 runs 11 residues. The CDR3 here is CSAKGVDTQYF. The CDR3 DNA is TGCAGTGCGAAAGGGGTAGATACGCAGTATTTT.

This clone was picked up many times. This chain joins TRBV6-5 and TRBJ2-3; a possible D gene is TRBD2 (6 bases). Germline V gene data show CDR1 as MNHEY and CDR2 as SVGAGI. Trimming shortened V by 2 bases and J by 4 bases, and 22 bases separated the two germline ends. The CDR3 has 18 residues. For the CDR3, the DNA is TGTGCCAGCAGTTACGGCCGGGGATCCACCACGGGGGCAGATACGCAGTATTTT. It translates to CASSYGRGSTTGADTQYF.

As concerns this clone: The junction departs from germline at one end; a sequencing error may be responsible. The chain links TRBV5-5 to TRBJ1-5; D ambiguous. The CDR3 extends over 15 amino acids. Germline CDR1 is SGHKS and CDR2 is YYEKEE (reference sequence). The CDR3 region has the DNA TGTGGCAGCAGCTTGGAGGCGGTGGGCAATAAGCCCCAGCATTTT. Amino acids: CGSSLEAVGNKPQHF.

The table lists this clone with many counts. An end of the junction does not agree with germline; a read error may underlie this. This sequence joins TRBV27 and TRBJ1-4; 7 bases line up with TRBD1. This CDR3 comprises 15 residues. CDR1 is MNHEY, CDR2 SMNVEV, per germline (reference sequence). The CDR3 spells CASGFRGGRREKLFF. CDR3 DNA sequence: TGTGCCAGCGGTTTCAGGGGGGGCAGGCGGGAAAAACTGTTTTTT.

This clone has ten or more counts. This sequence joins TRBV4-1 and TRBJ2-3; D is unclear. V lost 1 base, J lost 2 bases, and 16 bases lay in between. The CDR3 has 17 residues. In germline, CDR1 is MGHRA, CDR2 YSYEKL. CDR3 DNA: TGCGCCAGCAGCCAAGTCAGCGTTCTGGGCTTCACAGATACGCAGTATTTT. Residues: CASSQVSVLGFTDTQYF.

In DNA, the CDR3 is TGTGCCAGCGTGGAGCGGGAGGGTTCCTACGAGCAGTACTTC. Translated: CASVEREGSYEQYF. The rearrangement links TRBV6-2 or TRBV6-3 to TRBJ2-7; 10 bases line up with TRBD2. The CDR3 is 14 residues long. V lost 8 bases and J lost 1; bases outside the gene matches: 5. CDR1 is MNHEY, CDR2 SVGEGT, per germline.

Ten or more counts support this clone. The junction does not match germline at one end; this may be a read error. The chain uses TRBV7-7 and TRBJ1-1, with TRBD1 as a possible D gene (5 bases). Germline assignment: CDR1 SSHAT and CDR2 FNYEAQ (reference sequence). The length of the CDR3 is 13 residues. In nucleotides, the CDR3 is TGTGCTAGCAGCCCCCGTTGGGGGACTGAAGCTTTCTTT. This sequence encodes CASSPRWGTEAFF.

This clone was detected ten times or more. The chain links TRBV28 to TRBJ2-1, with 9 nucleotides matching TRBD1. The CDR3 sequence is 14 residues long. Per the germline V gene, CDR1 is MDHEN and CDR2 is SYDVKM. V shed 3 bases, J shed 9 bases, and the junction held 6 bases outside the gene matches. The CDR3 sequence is CASSFTGGAGEQFF. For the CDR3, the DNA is TGTGCCAGCAGTTTTACAGGGGGCGCGGGTGAGCAGTTCTTC.

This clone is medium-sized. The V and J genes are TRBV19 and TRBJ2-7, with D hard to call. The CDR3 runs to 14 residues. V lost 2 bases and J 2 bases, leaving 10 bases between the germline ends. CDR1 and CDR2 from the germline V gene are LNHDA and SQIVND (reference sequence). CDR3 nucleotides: TGTGCCAGTAGTATATCTAGTCCGACCTACGAGCAGTACTTC. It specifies CASSISSPTYEQYF.

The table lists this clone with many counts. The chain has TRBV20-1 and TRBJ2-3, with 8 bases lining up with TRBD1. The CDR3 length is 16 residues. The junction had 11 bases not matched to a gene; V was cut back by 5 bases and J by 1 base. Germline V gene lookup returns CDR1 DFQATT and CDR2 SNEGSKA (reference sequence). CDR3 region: CSADAWTGPGTDTQYF. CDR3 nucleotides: TGCAGTGCTGACGCCTGGACAGGGCCCGGCACAGATACGCAGTATTTT.

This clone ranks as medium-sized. Here the CDR3 reads CASSPDRNSPSGNTIYF. CDR3 sequence (DNA): TGTGCCAGCAGCCCCGACAGGAATTCTCCTTCTGGAAACACCATATATTTT. This chain uses TRBV14 with TRBJ1-3, with D possibly TRBD1 on 6 matching bases. The germline V gene encodes CDR1 SGHDN and CDR2 FVKESK. The CDR3 contains 17 residues. Trimming cost V 4 bases and J 1 base, with 17 bases left between them.

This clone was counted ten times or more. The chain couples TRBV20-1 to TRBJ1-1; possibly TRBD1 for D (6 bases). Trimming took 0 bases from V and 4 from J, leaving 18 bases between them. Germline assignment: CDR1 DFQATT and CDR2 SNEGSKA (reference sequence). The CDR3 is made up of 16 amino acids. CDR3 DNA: TGCAGTGCTAGAGATCCCTTCGCCAGAGGGGGCACTGAAGCTTTCTTT. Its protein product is CSARDPFARGGTEAFF.

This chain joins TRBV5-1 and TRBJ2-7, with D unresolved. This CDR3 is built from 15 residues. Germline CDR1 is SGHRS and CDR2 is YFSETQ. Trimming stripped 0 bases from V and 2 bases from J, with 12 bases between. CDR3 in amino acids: CASSLEAGRPYEQYF. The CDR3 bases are TGCGCCAGCAGCTTGGAGGCAGGCAGACCCTACGAGCAGTACTTC. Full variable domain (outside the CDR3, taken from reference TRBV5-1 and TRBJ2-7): KAGVTQTPRYLIKTRGQQVTLSCSPISGHRSVSWYQQTPGQGLQFLFEYFSETQRNKGNFPGRFSGRQFSNSRSEMNVSTLELGDSALYLCASSLEAGRPYEQYFGPGTRLTVT.

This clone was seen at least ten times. In nucleotides, the CDR3 is TGTGCCAGCAGCGGAAGTACAAGGATGGATTCACCCCTCCACTTT. Protein: CASSGSTRMDSPLHF. The chain uses TRBV7-9 and TRBJ1-6; D ambiguous. With 5 bases removed from V and 8 bases from J, the gap between germline ends came to 16 bases. The CDR3 runs 15 residues. Germline V gene data show CDR1 as SEHNR and CDR2 as FQNEAQ (reference sequence).

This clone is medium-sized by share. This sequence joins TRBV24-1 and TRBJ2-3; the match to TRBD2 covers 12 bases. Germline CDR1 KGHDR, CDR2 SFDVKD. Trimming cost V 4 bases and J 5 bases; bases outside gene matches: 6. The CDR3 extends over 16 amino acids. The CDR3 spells CATSDRLAGALDTQYF. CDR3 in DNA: TGTGCCACCAGTGACCGACTAGCGGGAGCATTAGATACGCAGTATTTT.

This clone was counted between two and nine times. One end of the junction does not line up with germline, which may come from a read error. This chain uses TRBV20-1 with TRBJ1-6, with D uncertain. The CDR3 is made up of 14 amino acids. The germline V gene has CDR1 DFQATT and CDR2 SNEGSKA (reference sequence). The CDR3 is CSAREQNGDSPPHF. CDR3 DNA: TGCAGTGCTAGAGAGCAGAATGGCGACTCACCCCCCCACTTT.

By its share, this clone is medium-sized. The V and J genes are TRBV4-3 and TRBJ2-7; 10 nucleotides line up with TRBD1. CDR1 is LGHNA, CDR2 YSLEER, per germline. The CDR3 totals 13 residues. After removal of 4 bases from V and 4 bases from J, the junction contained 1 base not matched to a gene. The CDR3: CASSRDRGYEQYF. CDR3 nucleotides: TGCGCCAGCAGCCGGGACAGGGGTTACGAGCAGTACTTC.

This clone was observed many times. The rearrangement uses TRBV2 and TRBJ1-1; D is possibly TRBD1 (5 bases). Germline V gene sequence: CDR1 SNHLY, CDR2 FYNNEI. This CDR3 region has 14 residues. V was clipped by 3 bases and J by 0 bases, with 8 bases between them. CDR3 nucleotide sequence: TGTGCCAGCAGTGATCAGACAGTGAACACTGAAGCTTTCTTT. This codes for CASSDQTVNTEAFF.

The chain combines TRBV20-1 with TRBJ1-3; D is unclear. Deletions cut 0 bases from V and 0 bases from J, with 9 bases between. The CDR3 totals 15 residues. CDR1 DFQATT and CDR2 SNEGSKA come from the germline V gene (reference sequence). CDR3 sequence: CSARESRSSGNTIYF. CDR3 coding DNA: TGCAGTGCTAGAGAGTCCCGATCCTCTGGAAACACCATATATTTT.

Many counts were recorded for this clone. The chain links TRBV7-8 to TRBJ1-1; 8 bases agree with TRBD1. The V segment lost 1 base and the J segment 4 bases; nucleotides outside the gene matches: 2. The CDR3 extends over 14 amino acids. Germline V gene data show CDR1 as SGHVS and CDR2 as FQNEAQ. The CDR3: CASSLGTGSTEAFF. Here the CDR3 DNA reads TGTGCCAGCAGCTTAGGGACAGGGAGCACTGAAGCTTTCTTT.

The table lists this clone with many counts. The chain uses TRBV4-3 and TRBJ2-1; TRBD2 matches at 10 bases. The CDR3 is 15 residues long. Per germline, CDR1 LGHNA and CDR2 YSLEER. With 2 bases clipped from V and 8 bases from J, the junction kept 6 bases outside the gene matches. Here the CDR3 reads CASSQPGLALDEQFF. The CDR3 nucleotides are TGCGCCAGCAGCCAACCGGGACTAGCGCTGGATGAGCAGTTCTTC.

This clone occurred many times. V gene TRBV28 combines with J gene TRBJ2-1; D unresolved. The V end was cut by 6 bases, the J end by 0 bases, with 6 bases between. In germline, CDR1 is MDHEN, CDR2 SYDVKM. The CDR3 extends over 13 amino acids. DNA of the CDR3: TGTGCCAGCAGGCGTAGCTCCTACAATGAGCAGTTCTTC. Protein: CASRRSSYNEQFF.

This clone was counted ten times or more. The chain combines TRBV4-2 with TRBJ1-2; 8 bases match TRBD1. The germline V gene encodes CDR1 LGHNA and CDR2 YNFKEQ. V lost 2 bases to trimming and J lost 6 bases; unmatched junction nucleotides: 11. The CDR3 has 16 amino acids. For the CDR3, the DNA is TGTGCCAGCAGCCAACCCAGACAGGGGATTTTTGATGGCTACACCTTC. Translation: CASSQPRQGIFDGYTF.

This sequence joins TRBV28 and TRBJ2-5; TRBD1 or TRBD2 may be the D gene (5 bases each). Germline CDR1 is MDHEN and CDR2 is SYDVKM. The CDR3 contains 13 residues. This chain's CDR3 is CAISRGVRETQYF. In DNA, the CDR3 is TGTGCAATCAGCCGGGGCGTGAGGGAGACCCAGTACTTC.

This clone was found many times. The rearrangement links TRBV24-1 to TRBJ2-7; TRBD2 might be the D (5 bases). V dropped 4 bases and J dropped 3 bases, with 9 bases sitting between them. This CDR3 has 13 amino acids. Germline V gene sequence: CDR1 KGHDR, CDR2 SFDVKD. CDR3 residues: CATSEGGRYEQYF. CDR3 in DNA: TGTGCCACCAGTGAAGGAGGTCGCTACGAGCAGTACTTC.

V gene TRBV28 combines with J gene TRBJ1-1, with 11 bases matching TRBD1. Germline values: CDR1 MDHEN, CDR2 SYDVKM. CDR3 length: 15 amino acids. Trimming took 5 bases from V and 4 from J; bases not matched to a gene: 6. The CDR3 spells CASSTAGTGGTEAFF. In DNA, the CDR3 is TGTGCCAGCAGTACCGCCGGGACAGGGGGCACTGAAGCTTTCTTT.